This is a list of T cell receptor beta chains from one sample in a study of beta chain features in type 1 diabetes. The data were produced by immunoSEQ multiplex PCR, yet TCRdb's version contains in-frame clones alone and is incomplete. The sample gives some 640,000 clones, roughly 13% of which show up once; 0.035% to 0.045% is in the top ten. What was sequenced was naive CD4+ T cells from blood. The receptors originated from a young man with type 1 diabetes. Each CDR3 is given with its conserved first and last residue. A D gene is named only where the DNA matches it firmly. The size field is filled for only some rows; it gives once, few, many or a size class.

clone size: few; V gene: TRBV30; J gene: TRBJ2-3; D gene: NA; CDR3 protein: CAWSVQGYTDTQYF; CDR3 DNA: TGTGCCTGGAGTGTACAAGGGTACACAGATACGCAGTATTTT
clone size: few; V gene: TRBV5-6; J gene: TRBJ2-1; D gene: NA; CDR3 protein: CASSVSGNEQFF; CDR3 DNA: TGTGCCAGCAGCGTTAGCGGCAATGAGCAGTTCTTC
clone size: few; V gene: TRBV29-1; J gene: TRBJ1-4; D gene: NA; CDR3 protein: CSVAKGLNNEKLFF; CDR3 DNA: TGCAGCGTTGCCAAGGGACTGAATAATGAAAAACTGTTTTTT
clone size: few; V gene: TRBV10-3; J gene: TRBJ1-2; D gene: NA; CDR3 protein: CAISSGGASGYTF; CDR3 DNA: TGTGCCATCAGTTCAGGCGGGGCCTCTGGCTACACCTTC
clone size: NA; V gene: TRBV5-4; J gene: TRBJ2-2; D gene: NA; CDR3 protein: CASSLLGGELFF; CDR3 DNA: TGTGCCAGCAGCTTATTAGGCGGGGAGCTGTTTTTT
clone size: NA; V gene: TRBV6-1; J gene: TRBJ1-5; D gene: NA; CDR3 protein: CASSERQPVSNQPQHF; CDR3 DNA: TGTGCCAGCAGCGAAAGACAGCCTGTTAGCAATCAGCCCCAGCATTTT
clone size: NA; V gene: TRBV7-2; J gene: TRBJ2-1; D gene: TRBD2; CDR3 protein: CASSLAWPSGGNNEQFF; CDR3 DNA: TGTGCCAGCAGCTTAGCGTGGCCTAGCGGGGGGAACAATGAGCAGTTCTTC
clone size: few; V gene: TRBV6-1; J gene: TRBJ2-1; D gene: TRBD1; CDR3 protein: CASSGQGAGEQFF; CDR3 DNA: TGTGCCAGCAGTGGACAGGGGGCAGGGGAGCAGTTCTTC
clone size: NA; V gene: TRBV6-6; J gene: TRBJ2-7; D gene: TRBD1; CDR3 protein: CASTLTGVYEQYF; CDR3 DNA: TGTGCCAGCACTTTGACAGGGGTATACGAGCAGTACTTC
clone size: few; V gene: TRBV30; J gene: TRBJ1-5; D gene: NA; CDR3 protein: CAWSDGPSNQPQHF; CDR3 DNA: TGTGCCTGGAGTGACGGGCCTAGCAATCAGCCCCAGCATTTT
clone size: NA; V gene: TRBV6-5; J gene: TRBJ2-7; D gene: NA; CDR3 protein: CASSYRGAGEQYF; CDR3 DNA: TGTGCCAGCAGTTATCGAGGGGCAGGCGAGCAGTACTTC